Included here is one TCR beta chain sequence, with context. Antigen: not known. This entry belongs to a study of T cell responses to AZD1222 COVID-19 vaccine. Study-wide points: The CD4 TCRs associated with vaccination extended across spike and predominated at 160-218 and 743-854. Just a handful of AZD1222 recipients tested seropositive at baseline.

The CDR3 sequence is 14 residues long. With 5 bases removed from V and 3 bases from J, the gap between germline ends came to 11 bases. Germline assignment: CDR1 SNHLY and CDR2 FYNNEI. The table came from immunoSEQ multiplex PCR; TCRdb's copy has only in-frame clones and leaves some out. The sample lists 110,000 or so clones; approximately 90% were seen once. The rearrangement links TRBV2 to TRBJ1-5; no clear D gene. The TCR was taken from an adult who received the AZD1222 COVID-19 vaccine. This specimen was peripheral blood, taken 28 days after the second AZD1222 dose. This chain's CDR3 is CASSRIASNQPQHF. The CDR3 nucleotides are TGTGCCAGCAGTCGGATTGCCTCCAATCAGCCCCAGCATTTT. Based on the CDR3 plus reference TRBV2 and TRBJ1-5, the full variable domain is EPEVTQTPSHQVTQMGQEVILRCVPISNHLYFYWYRQILGQKVEFLVSFYNNEISEKSEIFDDQFSVERPDGSNFTLKIRSTKLEDSAMYFCASSRIASNQPQHFGDGTRLSIL.